The 3 T cell receptor beta chains reported below all come from one sample, sequenced in a study of molecular identifiers for immune sequencing clone quantification. TCRdb itself ran the PCR reads through MiXCR, one entry per CDR3 protein. The sample shows about 510,000 distinct CDR3 sequences, around 23% of them seen only once. Sequenced input: naive CD8+ T cells from blood, with Jurkat cell RNA spiked in. The subset denotes: FACS-sorted CD8+CD4-CCR7+CD45RA+ naive T cells. All receptors come from a human donor in good health. Some libraries in this study had Jurkat cell RNA spiked in.

In its sample, this clonotype was seen a few times. The V call is TRBV20-1, the J call TRBJ1-2; 8 bases align to TRBD1. The germline gives CDR1 DFQATT, CDR2 SNEGSKA (reference sequence). After removal of 0 bases from V and 4 bases from J, the junction contained 4 bases not matched to a gene. This CDR3 contains 14 residues. The CDR3 nucleotides read TGCAGTGCTAGAGATTGGGACAGGATCTATGGCTACACCTTC. This gives the protein CSARDWDRIYGYTF.

This clonotype was detected a few times. This sequence joins TRBV30 and TRBJ1-1; D possibly corresponds to TRBD1 (5 bases). Germline loops: CDR1 GTSNPN, CDR2 SVGIG (reference sequence). CDR3 length equals 13 residues. Trimming removed 1 base at V and 4 bases at J, with 10 bases between. The CDR3 loop is CAWSAVGGTEAFF. DNA for the CDR3: TGTGCCTGGAGTGCCGTGGGGGGCACTGAAGCTTTCTTT.

This chain joins TRBV30 and TRBJ2-7; TRBD2 aligns across 9 bases. Germline CDR1 is GTSNPN and CDR2 is SVGIG (reference sequence). V dropped 1 base and J dropped 4; count of bases not matched to a gene: 5. The CDR3 spans 14 residues. The CDR3 here is CAWSAIAGVYEQYF. The CDR3 DNA is TGTGCCTGGAGTGCTATAGCGGGAGTTTACGAGCAGTACTTC.